This passage covers 27 T cell receptor beta chains from one sample sequenced in a study of glioma-infiltrating T cells. Amplification of TCR alpha and beta CDR3 regions from RNA used iRepertoire nested multiplex PCR. One entry per CDR3 protein results from TCRdb running MiXCR on the multiplex PCR reads. The sample lists approximately 12,000 distinct CDR3 sequences; more than 20% were seen once. Sequenced sample: glioma tissue, nonneoplastic brain tissue, or PBMCs (not recorded which). The receptors were gathered from a human donor with low-grade glioma or glioblastoma, undergoing nonglioma brain surgery, or in good health (not recorded which).

By share, this clonotype counts as medium-sized. The chain uses TRBV28 and TRBJ1-2; D call uncertain. CDR1 and CDR2 (germline): MDHEN, SYDVKM. This CDR3 spans 11 amino acids. V was clipped by 4 bases and J by 5 bases, with 5 bases between them. The CDR3 reads CASSSRYGYTF. Written as DNA, the CDR3 is TGTGCCAGCAGTTCTAGGTATGGCTACACCTTC.

Turning to this clonotype: At one of its ends the junction is not consistent with the germline gene, which may arise from a read error. The chain uses TRBV4-1 and TRBJ1-5, with 7 bases lining up with TRBD1. This CDR3 has 16 amino acids. CDR1 is MGHRA and CDR2 is YSYEKL in the germline V gene. CDR3 sequence: CASSQTDRTVGQRQHF. DNA of the CDR3: TGCGCCAGCAGCCAGACGGACAGGACGGTGGGTCAGCGCCAGCATTTC.

There are many counts of this clonotype. V gene TRBV12-5 combines with J gene TRBJ1-1, with 7 bases lining up with TRBD1. Trimming removed 6 bases from V and 8 bases from J; junction bases left unmatched: 9. This CDR3 has 13 amino acids. CDR1 and CDR2 from the germline V gene are LGHNT and FRNRAP. In DNA form, the CDR3 reads TGTGCTAGTGGGCTAGGAGGGGGCCAGGAAGCTTTCTTT. Amino acids: CASGLGGGQEAFF.

In its sample, this clonotype was seen many times. The V gene is TRBV20-1, the J gene TRBJ2-1, with 8 bases identical to TRBD2. The V segment lost 1 base and the J segment 8 bases; nucleotides outside the gene matches: 7. The CDR3 totals 14 residues. Germline values: CDR1 DFQATT, CDR2 SNEGSKA (reference sequence). CDR3 bases: TGCAGTGCTAGAGTTTCAGCGGGAGTGGATGAGCAGTTCTTC. Translation gives CSARVSAGVDEQFF.

As regards this clonotype: A much larger clone differs from this one at a single base, so this may be a read error. V gene TRBV4-1 combines with J gene TRBJ2-3, with 7 bases lining up with TRBD1. The CDR3 totals 15 residues. Germline V gives CDR1 MGHRA, CDR2 YSYEKL. The CDR3 DNA is TGCGCCAGCAGCCAAACCCGGACAGGACCAGATACGAAGTATTTT. This codes for CASSQTRTGPDTKYF.

In its sample, this clonotype was seen many times. This rearrangement joins TRBV28 to TRBJ1-5, with D unresolved. The CDR3 runs to 13 residues. Per the germline V gene, CDR1 is MDHEN and CDR2 is SYDVKM. V was clipped by 5 bases and J by 5 bases, with 10 bases between them. The CDR3 is CASSPPADQPQHF. The CDR3 DNA follows: TGTGCCAGCAGTCCCCCGGCGGATCAGCCCCAGCATTTT.

Ten or more counts support this clonotype. The chain employs TRBV27 and TRBJ2-7; TRBD2 might be the D (6 bases). The V gene's germline CDR1 is MNHEY and CDR2 SMNVEV (reference sequence). The V end was cut by 3 bases, the J end by 0 bases, with 9 bases between. The CDR3 spans 14 residues. The CDR3 loop reads CASSFGGSSYEQYF. CDR3 sequence (DNA): TGTGCCAGCAGTTTTGGGGGGAGCTCCTACGAGCAGTACTTC.

Concerning this clonotype itself: One base away lies a much larger clone, so this may be a sequencing read error. This chain links TRBV3-1 with TRBJ2-5; the D gene is possibly TRBD1 (5 bases). Per the germline V gene, CDR1 is LGHDT and CDR2 is YNNKEL (reference sequence). The length of the CDR3 is 11 residues. For the CDR3, the DNA is TGTGCCAGCATCCAAGGACAAGCCCAGTACTTC. Encoded protein: CASIQGQAQYF.

This clonotype turned up a few times. The chain is built from TRBV4-2 and TRBJ2-6; maybe TRBD2 (5 bases). The V and J ends lost 4 bases and 2 bases respectively, with 12 bases between them. Germline CDR1 reads LGHNA; CDR2 reads YNFKEQ. This CDR3 has 16 residues. The CDR3 DNA reads TGTGCCAGCAGCCGAGAGGGATCAACTGGGGCCAACGTCCTGACTTTC. Translating it yields CASSREGSTGANVLTF.

The table lists this clonotype with many counts. This chain joins TRBV6-1 and TRBJ1-5; D possibly corresponds to TRBD1 (6 bases). The CDR3 has 15 amino acids. The germline CDR1 and CDR2 sequences are MNHNS and SASEGT. The V and J ends lost 4 bases and 0 bases respectively, with 10 bases between them. CDR3 sequence: CASSVSGDSNQPQHF. The CDR3 DNA follows: TGTGCCAGCAGTGTATCAGGGGATAGCAATCAGCCCCAGCATTTT.

This clonotype appeared many times. This chain connects TRBV6-1 to TRBJ2-7; 7 nucleotides agree with TRBD2. Germline trimming cut 0 bases from V and 3 bases from J; bases unmatched to any gene: 11. The CDR3 runs 17 residues. The germline CDR1 and CDR2 sequences are MNHNS and SASEGT. The CDR3 nucleotides are TGTGCCAGCAGTGAAGCGCTGTTTAGCGGGCCCCTCTACGAGCAGTACTTC. Protein product: CASSEALFSGPLYEQYF.

In this sample, this clonotype is medium-sized. The genes are TRBV6-2 or TRBV6-3 and TRBJ2-1; D call uncertain. V lost 4 bases to trimming and J lost 6 bases, with 10 bases between them. CDR3 size: 13 residues. Germline CDR1 reads MNHEY; CDR2 reads SVGEGT. The CDR3 DNA sequence: TGTGCCAGCAGTTTACGGGTTTCCAATGAGCAGTTCTTC. Its translation: CASSLRVSNEQFF.

Worth noting for this clonotype: This may come from a read error, since a much larger clone is one base off. This sequence joins TRBV24-1 and TRBJ2-3, with 8 bases lining up with TRBD2. This CDR3 is built from 16 residues. Unmatched junction bases numbered 9, after V lost 4 bases and J lost 4 bases. The germline V gene has CDR1 KGHDR and CDR2 SFDVKD. Here the CDR3 DNA reads TGTGCCACCAGTGACACTAGCGGAGGGAGGCCAGATACGCAGTATTTT. Protein sequence: CATSDTSGGRPDTQYF.

In its sample, this clonotype was seen many times. The V call is TRBV28, the J call TRBJ2-1, with 8 bases aligning to TRBD2. Germline V gene sequence: CDR1 MDHEN, CDR2 SYDVKM. This CDR3 contains 18 residues. V shed 5 bases and J 4 bases; nucleotides not matched to a gene: 16. The CDR3 spells CASSPLTSVPPRYNEQFF. The CDR3 bases are TGTGCCAGCAGTCCCTTGACTAGCGTCCCACCGCGATACAATGAGCAGTTCTTC. Together with reference TRBV28 and TRBJ2-1, the CDR3 gives the full variable domain: DVKVTQSSRYLVKRTGEKVFLECVQDMDHENMFWYRQDPGLGLRLIYFSYDVKMKEKGDIPEGYSVSREKKERFSLILESASTNQTSMYLCASSPLTSVPPRYNEQFFGPGTRLTVL.

This clonotype was detected many times. The chain joins TRBV7-9 to TRBJ2-5; 7 bases map to TRBD1. The CDR3 totals 17 residues. The ends lost 1 base at V and 5 bases at J; junction bases unmatched: 13. Looked up from germline, CDR1 is SEHNR and CDR2 is FQNEAQ (reference sequence). This CDR3 reads CASSLVKATAGGETQYF. The CDR3, as DNA: TGTGCCAGCAGCTTAGTGAAAGCCACGGCAGGGGGTGAGACCCAGTACTTC.

As concerns this clonotype: A read error may account for a junction end that differs from germline. The rearrangement uses TRBV25-1 and TRBJ2-1, with TRBD1 identical over 10 bases. Germline CDR1 is MGHDK and CDR2 is SYGVNS. The CDR3 consists of 15 residues. For the CDR3, the DNA is TGTGCCAGCAGTGAACGGGGACAGGGGACACATGAGGAGTTCTTC. Its protein is CASSERGQGTHEEFF.

The sample holds many counts of this clonotype. The CDR3 reads CASSRVSGNTIYF. Here the CDR3 DNA reads TGTGCCAGCAGCCGAGTCTCTGGAAACACCATATATTTT. The V gene is TRBV3-1, the J gene TRBJ1-3, with D hard to call. Germline values: CDR1 LGHDT, CDR2 YNNKEL (reference sequence). V was trimmed by 4 bases and J by 0 bases, leaving 4 bases between them. The CDR3 is 13 residues long.

About this clonotype itself: Given a much more abundant clone one base away, this may be a read error. The rearrangement links TRBV24-1 to TRBJ2-3, with a possible D match to TRBD2 (5 bases). Germline loops: CDR1 KGHDR, CDR2 SFDVKD. The CDR3 loop spans 16 amino acids. DNA for the CDR3: TGTGCCACCAGTGATTTACAAGGGTCTAGCACAGATAAGCAGTATTTT. This translates into CATSDLQGSSTDKQYF.

This chain joins TRBV29-1 and TRBJ1-2, with D uncertain. Germline V gene data show CDR1 as SQVTM and CDR2 as ANQGSEA. V lost 6 bases and J 4 bases, leaving 9 bases between the germline ends. The CDR3 has 11 amino acids. The CDR3 DNA follows: TGCAGCGTGCACTGGGTCTATGGCTACACCTTC. It specifies CSVHWVYGYTF.

This clonotype appeared a few times. The chain combines TRBV30 with TRBJ1-1, with unresolved D. This CDR3 contains 11 residues. Germline V gene lookup returns CDR1 GTSNPN and CDR2 SVGIG (reference sequence). V was shortened by 5 bases and J by 4 bases, with 8 bases between the two germline ends. In nucleotides, the CDR3 is TGTGCCTGGGTTCGTGCCACTGAAGCTTTCTTT. It codes for CAWVRATEAFF.

This clonotype was counted at least ten times. The chain couples TRBV20-1 to TRBJ2-7, with 8 bases fitting TRBD1. The CDR3 is made up of 12 amino acids. Germline lookup yields CDR1 DFQATT and CDR2 SNEGSKA (reference sequence). Trimming at V came to 4 bases and at J to 5 bases, leaving 4 bases not matched to a gene. Here the CDR3 reads CSATGQVDEQYF. In nucleotides, the CDR3 is TGCAGTGCTACGGGACAGGTCGACGAGCAGTACTTC.

The chain carries TRBV4-2 and TRBJ2-2; D unresolved. Trimming stripped 1 base from V and 6 bases from J, with 18 bases between. Germline V gene data show CDR1 as LGHNA and CDR2 as YNFKEQ. The CDR3 contains 17 residues. CDR3: CASSQGRQDRLAGELFF. In DNA form, the CDR3 reads TGTGCCAGCAGCCAAGGTCGGCAGGATCGGCTCGCCGGGGAGCTGTTTTTT.

Concerning this clonotype: This sequence may be a read error, since a much larger clone differs from it by one base. V is TRBV28 and J is TRBJ2-2, with 13 bases matching TRBD2. The CDR3 sequence is 15 residues long. The germline V gene encodes CDR1 MDHEN and CDR2 SYDVKM. The V segment lost 8 bases and the J segment 6 bases; nucleotides outside the gene matches: 6. CDR3 protein: CASGQGLAGAGELFF. CDR3 coding DNA: TGTGCCAGCGGCCAAGGACTAGCGGGAGCCGGGGAGCTGTTTTTT.

There are many counts of this clonotype. The genes are TRBV20-1 and TRBJ2-7; 9 nucleotides line up with TRBD2. With V trimmed by 5 bases and J by 3 bases, 8 bases remained unmatched. The CDR3 is made up of 14 amino acids. Germline V gene data show CDR1 as DFQATT and CDR2 as SNEGSKA (reference sequence). CDR3 residues: CSAVTSGPHYEQYF. CDR3 DNA: TGCAGTGCTGTCACTAGCGGGCCTCACTACGAGCAGTACTTC.

This clonotype is medium-sized (0.01 to 0.1%). The genes are TRBV27 and TRBJ1-6, with a tentative D call TRBD1 (5 bases). With 5 bases removed from V and 7 bases from J, the gap between germline ends came to 15 bases. The CDR3 extends over 15 amino acids. Germline CDR1 and CDR2: MNHEY and SMNVEV (reference sequence). Here the CDR3 DNA reads TGTGCCAGCAGTATCAGGGAAGGTAGAAATTCACCCCTCCACTTT. Protein sequence: CASSIREGRNSPLHF.

By share of the sample, this clonotype is medium-sized (0.01 to 0.1%). The rearrangement links TRBV28 to TRBJ1-1; no firm D call. Trimming cost V 1 base and J 6 bases, with 3 bases left between them. The germline gives CDR1 MDHEN, CDR2 SYDVKM. There are 11 residues in the CDR3. In DNA, the CDR3 is TGTGCCAGCAGTTTATATCCTGAAGCTTTCTTT. Translating it yields CASSLYPEAFF.

Note on this clonotype: A read error may explain this, as a much larger clone is one base away. This CDR3 is CASSFNSGIPADTQYF. The CDR3, as DNA: TGTGCCAGCAGTTTTAACAGCGGGATCCCTGCAGATACGCAGTATTTT. The chain uses TRBV12-3 or TRBV12-4 and TRBJ2-3; 7 bases match TRBD2. The CDR3 sequence is 16 residues long. V lost 3 bases, J lost 4 bases, and 10 bases stayed unmatched.